This T cell receptor beta chain emerged from a study of T cell changes during pregnancy in multiple sclerosis. Clones were sequenced by immunoSEQ multiplex PCR, and TCRdb holds only the in-frame ones, with some missing. The data contain approximately 57,000 clones, 80% to 95% of them seen just once; the ten biggest clones take up around 3.5%. The CDR3 is 13 amino acids. V dropped 6 bases and J dropped 1 base, with 9 bases sitting between them. Germline CDR1 and CDR2: MNHEY and SVGAGI. This TCR derives from a female donor in good health, enrolled as a control in a pregnancy study. The sequenced sample was peripheral blood, obtained after pregnancy. This rearrangement joins TRBV6-5 to TRBJ1-1; D unresolved. The CDR3 loop is CASRHLENTEAFF. CDR3 nucleotide sequence: TGTGCCAGCAGACACCTTGAGAACACTGAAGCTTTCTTT.